This entry features one T cell receptor (beta chain) sequence. Its target is not known. This sample was taken from a study of CD8+ T cells in alopecia areata. Study findings and constraints: Lesional scalp displayed greater clonality than normal scalp, most notably in alopecia totalis/universalis. Scalp samples also contribute reads from the resident alphabeta T cells found in normal skin. Sharing of TCRs across patients appeared less clear than in mice, possibly for HLA-related reasons.

Trimming left V 0 bases short and J 3 bases short, with 9 bases between. Germline loops: CDR1 MGHRA, CDR2 YSYEKL. This CDR3 has 14 residues. Extracted RNA was reverse transcribed into cDNA, the sequencing template. Profiled with immunoSEQ multiplex PCR; TCRdb holds only in-frame clones, not every one. The sample holds approximately 99,000 clones, approximately 59% seen once. The sample was CD8+ T cells sorted from blood. This chain joins TRBV4-1 and TRBJ2-7; D is uncertain. The TCR was taken from a human donor in good health. The CDR3 region has the DNA TGCGCCAGCAGCCAAGATCTGGGTCTCTACGAGCAGTACTTC. Translation: CASSQDLGLYEQYF.